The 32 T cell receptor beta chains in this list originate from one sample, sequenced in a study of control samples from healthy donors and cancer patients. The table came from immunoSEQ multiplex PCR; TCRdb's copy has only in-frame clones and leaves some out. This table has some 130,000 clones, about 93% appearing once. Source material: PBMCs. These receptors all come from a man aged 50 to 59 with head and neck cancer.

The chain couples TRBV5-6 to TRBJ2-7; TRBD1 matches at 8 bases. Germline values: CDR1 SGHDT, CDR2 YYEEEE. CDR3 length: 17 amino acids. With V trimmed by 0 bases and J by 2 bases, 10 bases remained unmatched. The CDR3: CASSLVGEDRATYEQYF. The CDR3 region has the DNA TGTGCCAGCAGCTTGGTAGGGGAGGACAGGGCGACCTACGAGCAGTACTTC.

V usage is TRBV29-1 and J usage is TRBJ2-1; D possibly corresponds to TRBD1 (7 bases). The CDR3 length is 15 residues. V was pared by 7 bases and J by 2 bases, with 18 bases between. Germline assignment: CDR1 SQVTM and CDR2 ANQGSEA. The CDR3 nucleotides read TGCAGCGCTCCCGCGGGGCAGGGGGCCTACAATGAGCAGTTCTTC. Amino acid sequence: CSAPAGQGAYNEQFF.

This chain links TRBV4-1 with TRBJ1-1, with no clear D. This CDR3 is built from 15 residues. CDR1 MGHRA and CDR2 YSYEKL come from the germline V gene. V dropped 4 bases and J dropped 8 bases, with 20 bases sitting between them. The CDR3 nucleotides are TGCGCCAGCAGCCTGGTCTTTTCGGTAGGCACGGAAGCTTTCTTT. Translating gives CASSLVFSVGTEAFF.

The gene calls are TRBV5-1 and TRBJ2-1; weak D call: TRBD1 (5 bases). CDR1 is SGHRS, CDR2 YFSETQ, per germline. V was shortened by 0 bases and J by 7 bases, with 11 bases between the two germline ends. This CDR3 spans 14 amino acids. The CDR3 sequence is CASSLVTGDNEQFF. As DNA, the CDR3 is TGCGCCAGCAGCTTGGTTACAGGCGATAATGAGCAGTTCTTC.

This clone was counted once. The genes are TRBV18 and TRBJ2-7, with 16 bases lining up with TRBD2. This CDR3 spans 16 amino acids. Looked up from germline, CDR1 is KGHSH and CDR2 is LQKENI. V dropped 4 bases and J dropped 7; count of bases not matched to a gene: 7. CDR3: CASSHGTSGGAREQYF. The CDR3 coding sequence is TGTGCCAGCTCACATGGGACTAGCGGGGGGGCCCGAGAGCAGTACTTC.

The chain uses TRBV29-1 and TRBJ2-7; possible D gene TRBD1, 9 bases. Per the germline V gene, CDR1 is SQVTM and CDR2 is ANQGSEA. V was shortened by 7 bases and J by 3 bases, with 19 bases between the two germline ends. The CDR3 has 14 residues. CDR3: CSAVRGDRDYEQYF. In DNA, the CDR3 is TGCAGCGCGGTGCGGGGGGACAGGGACTACGAGCAGTACTTC.

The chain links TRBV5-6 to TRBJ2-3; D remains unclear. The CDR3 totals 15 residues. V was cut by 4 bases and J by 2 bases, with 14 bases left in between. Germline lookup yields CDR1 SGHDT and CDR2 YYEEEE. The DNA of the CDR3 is TGTGCCAGCAGCCCGGCGACTGCCTTCACAGATACGCAGTATTTT. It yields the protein CASSPATAFTDTQYF.

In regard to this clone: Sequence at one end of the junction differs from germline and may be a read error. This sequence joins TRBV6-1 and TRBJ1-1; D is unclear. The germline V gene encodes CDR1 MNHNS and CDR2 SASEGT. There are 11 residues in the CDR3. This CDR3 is CASSEMGTYPF. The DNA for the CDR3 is TGTGCCAGCAGTGAAATGGGCACATACCCTTTT.

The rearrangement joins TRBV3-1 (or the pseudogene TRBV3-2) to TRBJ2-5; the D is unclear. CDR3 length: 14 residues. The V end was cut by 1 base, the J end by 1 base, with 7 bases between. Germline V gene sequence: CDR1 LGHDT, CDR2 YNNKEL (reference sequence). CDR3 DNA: TGTGCCAGCAGCCAAGGGAAGGGCCAAGAGACCCAGTACTTC. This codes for CASSQGKGQETQYF.

The DNA for the CDR3 is TGCGCCAGCAGCTCACCGTTAGGGGGGGGCGGCACAGATACGCAGTATTTT. Residues: CASSSPLGGGGTDTQYF. This chain links TRBV5-1 with TRBJ2-3, with D maybe TRBD2 (7 bases). Germline V gives CDR1 SGHRS, CDR2 YFSETQ. The CDR3 spans 17 residues. With 3 bases removed from V and 1 base from J, the gap between germline ends came to 18 bases.

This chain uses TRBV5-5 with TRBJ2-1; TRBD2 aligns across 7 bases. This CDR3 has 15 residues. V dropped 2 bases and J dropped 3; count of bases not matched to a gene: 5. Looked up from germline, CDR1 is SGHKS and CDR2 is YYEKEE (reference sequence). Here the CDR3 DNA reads TGTGCCAGCAGCTTAGATGGCGGGGGCTACAATGAGCAGTTCTTC. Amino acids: CASSLDGGGYNEQFF.

The CDR3 DNA is TGTGCCAGCAGTTACACCGACAGTGCGGCGACCCAGTACTTC. Translation gives CASSYTDSAATQYF. The chain joins TRBV6-5 to TRBJ2-5; tentatively, D is TRBD1 (5 bases). V dropped 2 bases and J dropped 7 bases, with 14 bases sitting between them. The CDR3 extends over 14 amino acids. Germline CDR1 MNHEY, CDR2 SVGAGI.

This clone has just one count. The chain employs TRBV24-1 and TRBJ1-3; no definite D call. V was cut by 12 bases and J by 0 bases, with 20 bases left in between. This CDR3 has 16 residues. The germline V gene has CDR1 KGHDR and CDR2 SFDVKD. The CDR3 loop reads CARGNLLGSSGNTIYF. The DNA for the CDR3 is TGTGCCCGGGGAAATCTGTTGGGCTCCTCTGGAAACACCATATATTTT.

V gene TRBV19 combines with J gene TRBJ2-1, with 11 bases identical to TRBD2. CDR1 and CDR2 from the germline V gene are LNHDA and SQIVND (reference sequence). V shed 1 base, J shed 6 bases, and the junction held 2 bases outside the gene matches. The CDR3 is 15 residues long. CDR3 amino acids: CASSIGLAGPNEQFF. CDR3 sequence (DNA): TGTGCCAGTAGTATAGGACTAGCGGGGCCCAATGAGCAGTTCTTC.

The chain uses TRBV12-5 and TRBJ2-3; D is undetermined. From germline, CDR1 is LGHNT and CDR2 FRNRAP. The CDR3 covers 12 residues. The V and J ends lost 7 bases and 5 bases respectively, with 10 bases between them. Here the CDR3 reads CASATAGDTQYF. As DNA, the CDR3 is TGTGCTAGTGCCACGGCTGGAGATACGCAGTATTTT.

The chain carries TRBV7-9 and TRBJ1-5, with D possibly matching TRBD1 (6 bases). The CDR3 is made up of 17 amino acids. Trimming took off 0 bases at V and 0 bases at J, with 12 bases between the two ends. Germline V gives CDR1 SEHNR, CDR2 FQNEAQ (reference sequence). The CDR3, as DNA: TGTGCCAGCAGCTTAGCGGGGGGGGCCGATAGCAATCAGCCCCAGCATTTT. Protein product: CASSLAGGADSNQPQHF. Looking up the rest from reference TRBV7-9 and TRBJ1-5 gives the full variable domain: DTGVSQNPRHKITKRGQNVTFRCDPISEHNRLYWYRQTLGQGPEFLTYFQNEAQLEKSRLLSDRFSAERPKGSFSTLEIQRTEQGDSAMYLCASSLAGGADSNQPQHFGDGTRLSIL.

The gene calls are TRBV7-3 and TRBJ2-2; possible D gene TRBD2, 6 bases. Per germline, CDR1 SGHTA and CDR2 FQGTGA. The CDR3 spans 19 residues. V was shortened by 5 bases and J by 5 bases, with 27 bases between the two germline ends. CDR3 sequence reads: CASSTRPSTVTSVTGELFF. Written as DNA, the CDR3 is TGTGCCAGCAGCACCCGCCCATCCACCGTGACTAGTGTTACCGGGGAGCTGTTTTTT.

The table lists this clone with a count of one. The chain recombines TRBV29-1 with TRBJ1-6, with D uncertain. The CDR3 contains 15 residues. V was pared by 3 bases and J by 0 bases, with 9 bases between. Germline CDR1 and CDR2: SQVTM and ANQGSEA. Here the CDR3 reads CSVEVVSSYNSPLHF. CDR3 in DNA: TGCAGCGTTGAGGTAGTGAGCTCCTATAATTCACCCCTCCACTTT.

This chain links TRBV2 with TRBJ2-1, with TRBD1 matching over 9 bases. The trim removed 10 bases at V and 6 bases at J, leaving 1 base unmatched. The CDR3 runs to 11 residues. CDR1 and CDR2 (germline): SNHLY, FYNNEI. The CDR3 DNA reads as TGTGCCAAGACAGGGGGCAATGAGCAGTTCTTC. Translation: CAKTGGNEQFF.

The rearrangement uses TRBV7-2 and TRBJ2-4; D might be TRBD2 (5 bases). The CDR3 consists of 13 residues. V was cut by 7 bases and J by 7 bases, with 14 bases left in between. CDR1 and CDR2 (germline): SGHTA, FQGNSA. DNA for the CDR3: TGTGCCAGCACCATATTGGGGAGCAACATTCAGTACTTC. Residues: CASTILGSNIQYF. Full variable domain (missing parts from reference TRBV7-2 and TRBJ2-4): GAGVSQSPSNKVTEKGKDVELRCDPISGHTALYWYRQSLGQGLEFLIYFQGNSAPDKSGLPSDRFSAERTGGSVSTLTIQRTQQEDSAVYLCASTILGSNIQYFGAGTRLSVL.

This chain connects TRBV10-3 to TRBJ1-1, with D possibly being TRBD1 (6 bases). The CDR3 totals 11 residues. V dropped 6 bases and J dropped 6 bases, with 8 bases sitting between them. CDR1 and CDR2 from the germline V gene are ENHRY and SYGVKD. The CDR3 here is CAIRQGSEAFF. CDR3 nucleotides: TGTGCCATCAGACAGGGTTCTGAAGCTTTCTTT.

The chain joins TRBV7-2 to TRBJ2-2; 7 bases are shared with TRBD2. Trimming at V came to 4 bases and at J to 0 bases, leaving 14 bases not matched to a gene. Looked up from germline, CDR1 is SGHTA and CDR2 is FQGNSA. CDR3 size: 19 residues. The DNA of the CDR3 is TGTGCCAGCAGCTACCCTGGTAGGGGCGGGGGACCGAACACCGGGGAGCTGTTTTTT. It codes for CASSYPGRGGGPNTGELFF.

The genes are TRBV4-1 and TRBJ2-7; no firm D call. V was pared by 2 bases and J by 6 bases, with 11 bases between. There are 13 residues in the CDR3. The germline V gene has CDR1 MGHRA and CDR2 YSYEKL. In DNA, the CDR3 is TGCGCCAGCAGCCAAAGTCCAGGTACCGAGCAGTACTTC. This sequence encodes CASSQSPGTEQYF.

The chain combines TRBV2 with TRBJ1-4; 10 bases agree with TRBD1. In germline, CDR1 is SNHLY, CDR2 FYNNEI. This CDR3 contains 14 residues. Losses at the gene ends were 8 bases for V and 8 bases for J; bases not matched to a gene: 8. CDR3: CASHGTGVEEKLFF. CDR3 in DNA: TGTGCCAGCCACGGGACAGGGGTGGAGGAAAAACTGTTTTTT.

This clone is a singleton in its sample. Written as DNA, the CDR3 is TGTGCCACAGGGGCACAGGGGGCATTGGAGCAGTACTTC. Translation: CATGAQGALEQYF. The J gene is TRBJ2-7, the V gene TRBV24-1, with 9 bases identical to TRBD1. This CDR3 is 13 amino acids long. V lost 10 bases, J lost 7 bases, and 10 bases stayed unmatched. The V gene's germline CDR1 is KGHDR and CDR2 SFDVKD.

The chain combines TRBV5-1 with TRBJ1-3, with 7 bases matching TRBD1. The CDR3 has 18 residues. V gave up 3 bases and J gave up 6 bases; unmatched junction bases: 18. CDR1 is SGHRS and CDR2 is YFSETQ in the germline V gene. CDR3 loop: CASSSTPQGPRPSNTIYF. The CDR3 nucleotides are TGCGCCAGCAGCTCAACGCCACAGGGGCCTCGACCTTCAAACACCATATATTTT.

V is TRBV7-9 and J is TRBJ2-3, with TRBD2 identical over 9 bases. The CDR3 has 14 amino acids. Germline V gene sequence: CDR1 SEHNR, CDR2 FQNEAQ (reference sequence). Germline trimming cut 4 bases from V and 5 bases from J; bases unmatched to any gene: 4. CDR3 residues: CASSSLAGIDTQYF. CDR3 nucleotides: TGTGCCAGCAGCTCCCTAGCGGGGATAGATACGCAGTATTTT.

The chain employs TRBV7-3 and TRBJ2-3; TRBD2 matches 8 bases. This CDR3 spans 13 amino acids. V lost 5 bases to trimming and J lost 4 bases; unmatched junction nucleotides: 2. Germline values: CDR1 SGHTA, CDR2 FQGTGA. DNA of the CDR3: TGTGCCAGCAGCAAGGGACTAGCAGATACGCAGTATTTT. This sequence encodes CASSKGLADTQYF.

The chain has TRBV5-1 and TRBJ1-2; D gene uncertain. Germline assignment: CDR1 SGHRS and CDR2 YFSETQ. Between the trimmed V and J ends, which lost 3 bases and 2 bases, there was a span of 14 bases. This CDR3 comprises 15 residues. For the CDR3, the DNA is TGCGCCAGCAGCTGGGAGGTGGGCAGAAACTATGGCTACACCTTC. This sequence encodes CASSWEVGRNYGYTF.

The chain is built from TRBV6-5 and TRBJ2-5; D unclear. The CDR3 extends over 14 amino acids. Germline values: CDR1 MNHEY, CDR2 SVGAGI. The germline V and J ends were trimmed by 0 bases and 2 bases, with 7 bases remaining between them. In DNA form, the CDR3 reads TGTGCCAGCAGTTACTCCCGCCCTCAAGAGACCCAGTACTTC. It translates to CASSYSRPQETQYF.

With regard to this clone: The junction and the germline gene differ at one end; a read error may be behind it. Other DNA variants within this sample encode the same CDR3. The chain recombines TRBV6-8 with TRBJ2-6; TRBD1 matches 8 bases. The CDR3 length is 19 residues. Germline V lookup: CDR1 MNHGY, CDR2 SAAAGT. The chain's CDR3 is CASSRYGQGPYSGANVLTF. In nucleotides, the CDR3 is TGTGCCAGCAGCCGCTACGGACAGGGTCCGTACTCTGGGGCCAACGTCCTGACCTTC.

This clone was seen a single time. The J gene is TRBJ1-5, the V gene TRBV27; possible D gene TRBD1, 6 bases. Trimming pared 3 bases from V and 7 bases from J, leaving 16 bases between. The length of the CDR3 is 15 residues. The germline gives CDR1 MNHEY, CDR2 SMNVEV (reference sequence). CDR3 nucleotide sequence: TGTGCCAGCAGTTTTGGGGGGGGCAGGAACCAGCCCCAGCATTTT. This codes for CASSFGGGRNQPQHF.